This T cell receptor (beta chain) was observed in a study of blood T cell repertoires in COVID-19. Study-wide context: Acute-phase and convalescent COVID-19 samples originated in the United States, Italy and Spain. T cells, B-cell-depleted T cells, or PBMCs supplied cDNA or gDNA.

Source study methods: Reference gene primer amplification gave estimated nucleated cell counts. Here immunoSEQ multiplex PCR was the method, and the copy in TCRdb shows in-frame clones only, minus some. For V, J and clone size, that table is used; D and trimming come from the DNA. The table records roughly 76,000 clones, about four fifths of them present only once. This clone was seen a few times. Material for sequencing was peripheral blood. The source of this sequence is a woman in her seventies with acute or convalescent COVID-19.

Here the CDR3 reads CASSISESEQFF. In DNA, the CDR3 is TGTGCCAGCAGTATAAGCGAAAGTGAGCAGTTCTTC. The chain joins TRBV2 to TRBJ2-1; D is ambiguous. CDR1 is SNHLY, CDR2 FYNNEI, per germline. Trimming pared 5 bases from V and 9 bases from J, leaving 11 bases between. The CDR3 has 12 amino acids.